These 26 T cell receptor beta chains share one sample of origin, sequenced in a study of OX40 agonist ivuxolimab in advanced cancers. The table came from immunoSEQ multiplex PCR; TCRdb's copy has only in-frame clones and leaves some out. In the table there are roughly 50,000 clones, 70% to 85% of which are singletons. The material was CD4+ or CD8+ T cells sorted from blood, obtained in a trial of the OX40 agonist ivuxolimab. The origin of the receptors is an adult with an advanced solid tumor such as melanoma, head and neck, liver or kidney cancer.

Written as DNA, the CDR3 is TGTGCCATCAGTCGGGAGGAGAACTATGGCTACACCTTC. This sequence encodes CAISREENYGYTF. V usage is TRBV10-3 and J usage is TRBJ1-2; no clear D gene. V was cut by 5 bases and J by 2 bases, with 9 bases left in between. The CDR3 totals 13 residues. The germline CDR1 and CDR2 sequences are ENHRY and SYGVKD.

The rearrangement links TRBV7-2 to TRBJ2-7; 9 bases align to TRBD1. Germline lookup yields CDR1 SGHTA and CDR2 FQGNSA. Trimming cost V 5 bases and J 1 base; bases outside gene matches: 3. This CDR3 is built from 14 residues. The chain's CDR3 is CASSAGTGSYEQYF. In nucleotides, the CDR3 is TGTGCCAGCAGCGCCGGGACAGGGTCCTACGAGCAGTACTTC.

V usage is TRBV6-5 and J usage is TRBJ2-7; TRBD2 aligns across 9 bases. V shed 2 bases and J 3 bases; nucleotides not matched to a gene: 8. Germline-derived CDR1 and CDR2 are MNHEY and SVGAGI. There are 16 residues in the CDR3. The CDR3 is CASSYKPSGGNYEQYF. The CDR3, as DNA: TGTGCCAGCAGTTACAAGCCCAGCGGGGGGAACTACGAGCAGTACTTC.

The rearrangement links TRBV7-2 to TRBJ1-6; D is ambiguous. Trimming took off 2 bases at V and 9 bases at J, with 11 bases between the two ends. Germline V gene sequence: CDR1 SGHTA, CDR2 FQGNSA. This CDR3 region has 14 residues. The CDR3 reads CASSLSPGSSPLHF. DNA of the CDR3: TGTGCCAGCAGCTTATCCCCGGGCTCTTCACCCCTCCACTTT.

This clone was detected once. Other DNA sequences from this sample encode an identical CDR3 as well. The V call is TRBV7-9, the J call TRBJ1-4; tentative D call: TRBD1 (5 bases). Germline-derived CDR1 and CDR2 are SEHNR and FQNEAQ (reference sequence). The CDR3 is made up of 13 amino acids. V shed 1 base and J shed 5 bases, with 5 bases lying between them. CDR3 protein: CASSLGTNEKLFF. CDR3 coding DNA: TGTGCCAGCAGCTTAGGGACAAATGAAAAACTGTTTTTT.

This chain connects TRBV6-1 to TRBJ2-2; D is possibly TRBD1 or TRBD2 (5 bases each). This CDR3 spans 15 amino acids. V gave up 6 bases and J gave up 7 bases, with 18 bases separating them. CDR1 and CDR2 (germline): MNHNS, SASEGT. CDR3 sequence reads: CASSLGRIRGGELFF. As DNA, the CDR3 is TGTGCCAGCAGCTTGGGACGGATCCGAGGCGGGGAGCTGTTTTTT.

The chain combines TRBV27 with TRBJ2-5, with D perhaps being TRBD1 or TRBD2 (5 bases each). The germline V and J ends were trimmed by 4 bases and 7 bases, with 10 bases remaining between them. The CDR3 runs to 12 residues. The V gene's germline CDR1 is MNHEY and CDR2 SMNVEV (reference sequence). The CDR3 here is CASSSSGGTQYF. Here the CDR3 DNA reads TGTGCCAGCAGTTCCAGTGGGGGGACCCAGTACTTC.

This chain uses TRBV11-2 with TRBJ1-2, with TRBD1 as a possible D gene (5 bases). This CDR3 region has 13 residues. The germline V gene encodes CDR1 SGHAT and CDR2 FQNNGV. The germline V and J ends were trimmed by 5 bases and 11 bases, with 18 bases remaining between them. The chain's CDR3 is CASSARTGPGYTF. The CDR3 DNA reads as TGTGCCAGCAGCGCCAGAACGGGACCCGGGTACACCTTC.

The chain has TRBV7-2 and TRBJ1-2; the D gene is possibly TRBD1 (6 bases). This CDR3 contains 16 residues. Germline V CDR1 and CDR2: SGHTA, FQGNSA. Trimming cost V 0 bases and J 1 base, with 12 bases left between them. The CDR3 coding sequence is TGTGCCAGCAGCTTAGCCCCCGGGACAAATAACTATGGCTACACCTTC. Protein: CASSLAPGTNNYGYTF.

This chain connects TRBV28 to TRBJ1-4; D might be TRBD1 (5 bases). V was shortened by 8 bases and J by 0 bases, with 16 bases between the two germline ends. Germline CDR1 reads MDHEN; CDR2 reads SYDVKM. The CDR3 is 16 residues long. CDR3 nucleotides: TGTGCCAGCTCCTCTATAGGGGCTGCAACTAATGAAAAACTGTTTTTT. Its protein is CASSSIGAATNEKLFF. The full variable domain, rest sourced from reference TRBV28 and TRBJ1-4, is DVKVTQSSRYLVKRTGEKVFLECVQDMDHENMFWYRQDPGLGLRLIYFSYDVKMKEKGDIPEGYSVSREKKERFSLILESASTNQTSMYLCASSSIGAATNEKLFFGSGTQLSVL.

V is TRBV29-1 and J is TRBJ2-2; TRBD2 agrees at 10 bases. This CDR3 region has 14 residues. The germline V gene encodes CDR1 SQVTM and CDR2 ANQGSEA. With V trimmed by 7 bases and J by 1 base, 3 bases remained unmatched. The CDR3 sequence is CSGRTSGNTGELFF. CDR3 sequence (DNA): TGCAGCGGCCGGACTAGCGGGAACACCGGGGAGCTGTTTTTT.

The chain employs TRBV9 and TRBJ2-1; 8 nucleotides agree with TRBD1. Trimming took 4 bases from V and 0 from J; bases not matched to a gene: 18. Germline assignment: CDR1 SGDLS and CDR2 YYNGEE. The CDR3 totals 20 residues. CDR3 nucleotides: TGTGCCAGCAGCCCACGACGAACCAAGGACAGGGCCCGCTCCTACAATGAGCAGTTCTTC. Its protein product is CASSPRRTKDRARSYNEQFF.

This clone was picked up a small number of times. V gene TRBV7-8 combines with J gene TRBJ2-4; 7 bases fit TRBD2. Germline V lookup: CDR1 SGHVS, CDR2 FQNEAQ. The ends lost 5 bases at V and 7 bases at J; junction bases unmatched: 8. The CDR3 contains 14 residues. The CDR3 is CASSPGMGGNIQYF. CDR3 nucleotides: TGTGCCAGCAGCCCCGGGATGGGAGGGAACATTCAGTACTTC.

The CDR3 nucleotides are TGTGCCAGCAGTCCCACAGGGAACTATGGCTACACCTTC. Protein: CASSPTGNYGYTF. The chain combines TRBV6-5 with TRBJ1-2, with a weak D call TRBD1 (6 bases). This CDR3 comprises 13 residues. V was trimmed by 5 bases and J by 2 bases, leaving 9 bases between them. Germline lookup yields CDR1 MNHEY and CDR2 SVGAGI.

This chain connects TRBV18 to TRBJ2-3; possibly TRBD1 for D (5 bases). V was clipped by 0 bases and J by 3 bases, with 10 bases between them. The germline gives CDR1 KGHSH, CDR2 LQKENI. This CDR3 region has 15 residues. CDR3 DNA: TGTGCCAGCTCACCACCGGGCAGGGTAACAGATACGCAGTATTTT. This gives the protein CASSPPGRVTDTQYF. The whole variable domain, remainder taken from reference TRBV18 and TRBJ2-3, is NAGVMQNPRHLVRRRGQEARLRCSPMKGHSHVYWYRQLPEEGLKFMVYLQKENIIDESGMPKERFSAEFPKEGPSILRIQQVVRGDSAAYFCASSPPGRVTDTQYFGPGTRLTVL.

This rearrangement joins TRBV4-2 to TRBJ1-6; D perhaps matches TRBD1 (6 bases). The length of the CDR3 is 16 residues. V was shortened by 1 base and J by 5 bases, with 12 bases between the two germline ends. Per the germline V gene, CDR1 is LGHNA and CDR2 is YNFKEQ. The CDR3 DNA reads as TGTGCCAGCAGCCAAGGTGGGCAGGGGAATAATTCACCCCTCCACTTT. The encoded protein is CASSQGGQGNNSPLHF.

The V call is TRBV21-1, the J call TRBJ2-1; the D call in the table, TRBD2, was not verified against the DNA. TRBV21-1 has pseudogene status. The CDR3 covers 16 residues. CDR3 region: CASSKALRLPHNEQFF. CDR3 DNA: TGTGCCAGCAGCAAAGCACTGAGACTACCTCACAATGAGCAGTTCTTC.

This clone was picked up a small number of times. The J gene is TRBJ1-4, the V gene TRBV2, with no clear D. The germline V gene encodes CDR1 SNHLY and CDR2 FYNNEI. V gave up 5 bases and J gave up 9 bases, with 4 bases separating them. The CDR3 covers 10 residues. CDR3 nucleotide sequence: TGTGCCAGCAGTTGGCAAAAACTGTTTTTT. Encoded protein: CASSWQKLFF.

Turning to this clone: Mismatch with germline at one junction end may stem from a read error. The rearrangement uses TRBV5-1 and TRBJ2-1; 7 bases match TRBD1. This CDR3 has 16 residues. CDR1 and CDR2 (germline): SGHRS, YFSETQ. The CDR3 nucleotides read TGCGCCAGCAGCTTGGCCGGGACAGTGGAGTCCAGCCGGTCGGTCTTC. Translating gives CASSLAGTVESSRSVF.

The CDR3 DNA reads as TGTGCCAGCTCATCGACAGGGGGCGACACTGAAGCTTTCTTT. It codes for CASSSTGGDTEAFF. The chain uses TRBV18 and TRBJ1-1; 10 nucleotides match TRBD1. CDR1 and CDR2 from the germline V gene are KGHSH and LQKENI. The CDR3 totals 14 residues. V shed 5 bases, J shed 3 bases, and the junction held 3 bases outside the gene matches.

The V and J genes are TRBV29-1 and TRBJ2-7; 8 bases map to TRBD2. The CDR3 length is 14 residues. Germline CDR1 SQVTM, CDR2 ANQGSEA. V shed 6 bases, J shed 6 bases, and the junction held 13 bases outside the gene matches. CDR3 DNA sequence: TGCAGCGTACCGGTTGCCGGGGGGGCATTCGAGCAGTACTTC. Translation gives CSVPVAGGAFEQYF.

The J gene is TRBJ1-4, the V gene TRBV7-2; the match to TRBD1 covers 7 bases. The CDR3 extends over 15 amino acids. The germline V gene has CDR1 SGHTA and CDR2 FQGNSA. Unmatched junction bases numbered 8, after V lost 2 bases and J lost 8 bases. The CDR3 DNA sequence: TGTGCCAGCAGCTTAAGAGATCGACAGGGAGAAAAACTGTTTTTT. This codes for CASSLRDRQGEKLFF. Based on the CDR3 plus reference TRBV7-2 and TRBJ1-4, the full variable domain is GAGVSQSPSNKVTEKGKDVELRCDPISGHTALYWYRQSLGQGLEFLIYFQGNSAPDKSGLPSDRFSAERTGGSVSTLTIQRTQQEDSAVYLCASSLRDRQGEKLFFGSGTQLSVL.

The V call is TRBV5-5, the J call TRBJ2-6, with D unclear. There are 15 residues in the CDR3. Germline CDR1 SGHKS, CDR2 YYEKEE (reference sequence). V was pared by 1 base and J by 0 bases, with 5 bases between. CDR3 bases: TGTGCCAGCAGCTTGTTCGACTCTGGGGCCAACGTCCTGACTTTC. As protein: CASSLFDSGANVLTF.

The chain uses TRBV5-1 and TRBJ2-1; 10 bases are shared with TRBD1. With 5 bases clipped from V and 6 bases from J, the junction kept 8 bases outside the gene matches. Germline V lookup: CDR1 SGHRS, CDR2 YFSETQ. The CDR3 length is 15 residues. The CDR3 protein is CASRDWDRGSNEQFF. The CDR3 bases are TGCGCCAGCAGGGACTGGGACAGGGGAAGCAATGAGCAGTTCTTC.

Comments on this clone: Other DNA sequences in the sample encode the same CDR3. The CDR3 coding sequence is TGTGCCAGCAGTTCAGAATACGAGCAGTACTTC. Translation gives CASSSEYEQYF. This chain links TRBV28 with TRBJ2-7; no clear D. V was clipped by 4 bases and J by 4 bases, with 5 bases between them. There are 11 residues in the CDR3. Germline CDR1 is MDHEN and CDR2 is SYDVKM.

This chain connects TRBV18 to TRBJ1-1; TRBD1 matches 7 bases. Germline CDR1 is KGHSH and CDR2 is LQKENI. Losses at the gene ends were 5 bases for V and 0 bases for J; bases not matched to a gene: 15. This CDR3 spans 18 amino acids. CDR3 nucleotide sequence: TGTGCCAGCTCAGCTTCATTCTCAGGGACAGCAATGAACACTGAAGCTTTCTTT. It codes for CASSASFSGTAMNTEAFF.